A selection of T cell receptor beta chains follows, all from one sample in a study of cytomegalovirus exposure and HLA in healthy donors. The protocol was immunoSEQ multiplex PCR, while the TCRdb copy is restricted to in-frame clones and leaves out a portion. The table lists around 85,000 clones, around three quarters of them singletons. The sample taken for sequencing was PBMCs. The receptors shown here come from a male donor in good health and CMV-seronegative. Each CDR3 is given with its conserved first and last residue. A D gene is named only where the DNA matches it firmly. Clone size is shown for a subset of rows, as once, few, many or a class of expanded clone.

V: TRBV30; D: -; size: -; J: TRBJ2-1; CDR3: CAWSVRGSLDGEQFF; DNA: TGTGCCTGGAGTGTACGGGGATCTTTAGACGGTGAGCAGTTCTTC
V: TRBV6-4; D: TRBD1; size: -; J: TRBJ1-1; CDR3: CASSNTGGTEAFF; DNA: TGTGCCAGCAGTAACACAGGGGGCACTGAAGCTTTCTTT
V: TRBV2; D: -; size: few; J: TRBJ2-3; CDR3: CASSEGAGSTDTQYF; DNA: TGTGCCAGCAGTGAAGGGGCGGGGTCCACAGATACGCAGTATTTT
V: TRBV5-1; D: -; size: once; J: TRBJ1-5; CDR3: CASSLEFGQPQHF; DNA: TGCGCCAGCAGCTTGGAGTTCGGTCAGCCCCAGCATTTT
V: TRBV19; D: TRBD1; size: -; J: TRBJ1-3; CDR3: CASTGGLSGNTIYF; DNA: TGTGCCAGTACAGGGGGCCTCTCTGGAAACACCATATATTTT
V: TRBV5-1; D: TRBD1; size: few; J: TRBJ1-1; CDR3: CASTIGTVLNTEAFF; DNA: TGCGCCAGCACCATCGGGACAGTTCTAAACACTGAAGCTTTCTTT
V: TRBV2; D: -; size: few; J: TRBJ1-4; CDR3: CASSVVGEKLFF; DNA: TGTGCCAGCAGTGTGGTTGGCGAAAAACTGTTTTTT
V: TRBV7-2; D: -; size: -; J: TRBJ2-5; CDR3: CASSLQAASQETQYF; DNA: TGTGCCAGCAGCTTACAGGCAGCCTCACAGGAGACCCAGTACTTC
V: TRBV7-2; D: TRBD2; size: -; J: TRBJ2-5; CDR3: CASSPGGRETQYF; DNA: TGTGCCAGCAGCCCGGGGGGGAGGGAGACCCAGTACTTC
V: TRBV7-7; D: -; size: -; J: TRBJ2-2; CDR3: CASSGRGKTGELFF; DNA: TGTGCCAGCAGCGGTAGGGGAAAAACCGGGGAGCTGTTTTTT
V: TRBV10-2; D: TRBD2; size: -; J: TRBJ2-5; CDR3: CASSESDAGGYQETQYF; DNA: TGCGCCAGCAGTGAGTCCGACGCGGGAGGATACCAAGAGACCCAGTACTTC
V: TRBV2; D: -; size: once; J: TRBJ2-7; CDR3: CASSGTGVAIYEQYF; DNA: TGTGCCAGCAGTGGAACGGGGGTCGCAATCTACGAGCAGTACTTC
V: TRBV4-3; D: TRBD2; size: -; J: TRBJ2-3; CDR3: CASSPRTSGYTDTQYF; DNA: TGCGCCAGCAGCCCCCGGACTAGCGGATACACAGATACGCAGTATTTT
V: TRBV6-1; D: TRBD1; size: -; J: TRBJ2-1; CDR3: CASNGQGAWEQFF; DNA: TGTGCCAGCAACGGACAGGGGGCTTGGGAGCAGTTCTTC
V: TRBV5-4; D: -; size: -; J: TRBJ2-5; CDR3: CASTLGTLDFQETQYF; DNA: TGTGCCAGCACCCTCGGGACTTTGGATTTCCAAGAGACCCAGTACTTC
V: TRBV7-9; D: TRBD1; size: -; J: TRBJ1-1; CDR3: CASSPTRGPPTEAFF; DNA: TGTGCCAGCAGCCCGACCAGGGGGCCACCAACTGAAGCTTTCTTT
V: TRBV5-1; D: -; size: once; J: TRBJ2-7; CDR3: CASSQMVGSHNEQYF; DNA: TGCGCCAGCAGCCAAATGGTCGGGAGTCACAACGAGCAGTACTTC
V: TRBV30; D: TRBD1; size: -; J: TRBJ1-6; CDR3: CAWSIGTANSPLNF; DNA: TGTGCCTGGAGTATCGGGACAGCTAATTCACCCCTCAACTTT
V: TRBV6-1; D: TRBD1; size: -; J: TRBJ2-7; CDR3: CASRRDSYEQYF; DNA: TGTGCCAGCAGACGGGACAGCTACGAGCAGTACTTC
V: TRBV6-1; D: -; size: -; J: TRBJ1-2; CDR3: CASSEVRGYTF; DNA: TGTGCCAGCAGTGAAGTTCGTGGCTACACCTTC
V: TRBV19; D: -; size: -; J: TRBJ1-4; CDR3: CASRPGQTTNEKLFF; DNA: TGTGCCAGTAGGCCCGGACAGACGACTAATGAAAAACTGTTTTTT
V: TRBV7-9; D: -; size: -; J: TRBJ1-1; CDR3: CASSLGQTDTEAFF; DNA: TGTGCCAGCAGCTTAGGACAGACTGACACTGAAGCTTTCTTT
V: TRBV6-1; D: -; size: once; J: TRBJ2-3; CDR3: CASTHEVLGDTQYF; DNA: TGTGCCAGCACCCACGAGGTCCTTGGAGATACGCAGTATTTT
V: TRBV19; D: -; size: -; J: TRBJ2-3; CDR3: CASKQGTLYLQYF; DNA: TGTGCCAGTAAGCAGGGGACACTATACCTCCAGTATTTT
V: TRBV10-3; D: TRBD2; size: once; J: TRBJ2-5; CDR3: CAISESLGAGGQETQYF; DNA: TGTGCCATCAGTGAGTCCCTGGGAGCGGGGGGGCAAGAGACCCAGTACTTC
V: TRBV7-8; D: TRBD1; size: -; J: TRBJ1-3; CDR3: CASSQRQGTFSGNTIYF; DNA: TGTGCCAGCAGTCAAAGACAGGGGACCTTCTCTGGAAACACCATATATTTT
V: TRBV5-1; D: TRBD1; size: -; J: TRBJ2-7; CDR3: CASRQDRGPIYEQYF; DNA: TGCGCCAGCAGGCAGGACAGGGGACCGATCTACGAGCAGTACTTC
V: TRBV7-2; D: -; size: -; J: TRBJ2-1; CDR3: CASSSLAEEQFF; DNA: TGTGCCAGCAGCTCCCTCGCGGAGGAGCAGTTCTTC
V: TRBV29-1; D: -; size: -; J: TRBJ2-7; CDR3: CSVTQGPYEQYF; DNA: TGCAGCGTTACACAGGGCCCCTACGAGCAGTACTTC
V: TRBV10-2; D: -; size: medium-sized; J: TRBJ2-6; CDR3: CASSEFSVSGANVLTF; DNA: TGCGCCAGCAGTGAGTTCAGCGTCTCTGGGGCCAACGTCCTGACTTTC
V: TRBV5-1; D: TRBD2; size: -; J: TRBJ2-5; CDR3: CASRLAAQETQYF; DNA: TGCGCCAGCAGGCTAGCGGCACAAGAGACCCAGTACTTC
V: TRBV4-2; D: TRBD1; size: -; J: TRBJ2-7; CDR3: CASSQGGTGNYEQYF; DNA: TGTGCCAGCAGCCAAGGAGGGACAGGGAACTACGAGCAGTACTTC
V: TRBV11-2; D: -; size: -; J: TRBJ1-3; CDR3: CASSFGQTGNTIYF; DNA: TGTGCCAGCAGCTTCGGACAGACTGGAAACACCATATATTTT
V: TRBV27; D: -; size: -; J: TRBJ2-7; CDR3: CASRRHRGTESYEQYF; DNA: TGTGCCAGCAGACGCCATCGGGGTACTGAGTCCTACGAGCAGTACTTC
V: TRBV7-6; D: TRBD2; size: -; J: TRBJ2-5; CDR3: CASSLAEQRGDQETQYF; DNA: TGTGCCAGCAGCTTAGCTGAACAGCGGGGGGATCAAGAGACCCAGTACTTC
V: TRBV6-5; D: -; size: -; J: TRBJ1-2; CDR3: CASSYSGQPNYGYTF; DNA: TGTGCCAGCAGTTACTCAGGACAGCCTAACTATGGCTACACCTTC
V: TRBV7-2; D: -; size: -; J: TRBJ2-3; CDR3: CASSLAARGGWDTQYF; DNA: TGTGCCAGCAGCTTAGCCGCCCGAGGTGGGTGGGATACGCAGTATTTT
V: TRBV7-8; D: TRBD2; size: -; J: TRBJ2-1; CDR3: CASSPRTSITNEQFF; DNA: TGTGCCAGCAGCCCCCGGACTAGCATCACAAATGAGCAGTTCTTC
V: TRBV11-2; D: -; size: -; J: TRBJ2-3; CDR3: CASSPTGTTSTDTQYF; DNA: TGTGCCAGCAGCCCCACCGGGACAACTAGCACAGATACGCAGTATTTT
V: TRBV5-4; D: TRBD2; size: -; J: TRBJ2-3; CDR3: CASPSGSSILIDTQYF; DNA: TGTGCCAGTCCTAGCGGGAGTAGTATTTTAATCGATACGCAGTATTTT
V: TRBV7-9; D: -; size: -; J: TRBJ2-7; CDR3: CASSSSLSGLPSYEQYF; DNA: TGTGCCAGCAGCTCATCCCTGAGTGGGCTCCCATCCTACGAGCAGTACTTC
V: TRBV29-1; D: -; size: -; J: TRBJ2-7; CDR3: CSVTPANGLNDLSAEQYF; DNA: TGCAGCGTCACACCGGCGAACGGACTGAACGACCTCAGTGCCGAGCAGTACTTC
V: TRBV13; D: -; size: few; J: TRBJ2-3; CDR3: CASSSLGLRARYTQYF; DNA: TGTGCCAGCAGCTCTTTAGGACTACGAGCGAGATATACGCAGTATTTT
V: TRBV5-4; D: TRBD2; size: -; J: TRBJ2-3; CDR3: CASTPRLRGGSSTDTQYF; DNA: TGTGCCAGCACCCCGCGTTTGCGGGGGGGATCTAGCACAGATACGCAGTATTTT
V: TRBV4-3; D: -; size: -; J: TRBJ1-2; CDR3: CASSQGGQIYGYTF; DNA: TGCGCCAGCAGCCAAGGCGGACAGATCTATGGCTACACCTTC
V: TRBV9; D: -; size: -; J: TRBJ1-2; CDR3: CASSPGDLLWYGYTF; DNA: TGTGCCAGCAGCCCGGGGGACCTTCTTTGGTATGGCTACACCTTC
V: TRBV11-2; D: -; size: -; J: TRBJ2-7; CDR3: CASSLDREQGQYF; DNA: TGTGCCAGCAGCTTAGATCGGGAACAGGGGCAGTACTTC
V: TRBV9; D: -; size: -; J: TRBJ2-6; CDR3: CASSAPPRVSGANVLTF; DNA: TGTGCCAGCAGCGCTCCTCCGAGAGTATCTGGGGCCAACGTCCTGACTTTC
V: TRBV7-2; D: -; size: -; J: TRBJ2-1; CDR3: CASSLLPRSQQFF; DNA: TGTGCCAGCAGCTTATTACCTAGGTCTCAGCAGTTCTTC